These 13 T cell receptor beta chains came from one sample sequenced in a study of regulatory T cells in long-lasting Graves disease. The TCR beta library used iRepertoire HTBI primers with Arm-PCR amplification of CDR3. Via MiXCR, TCRdb re-called the multiplex PCR reads, giving one row per CDR3 protein. The sample lists some 330,000 distinct CDR3 sequences, 20% to 25% occurring once. The time point is: persistent/refractory GD, antithyroid drugs over 5 years with positive TRAb. PBMC RNA served as the TCR library source. The sequenced sample was peripheral blood mononuclear cells (PBMCs), obtained when the disease was refractory, from a patient treated with antithyroid drugs. Receptor source: a woman between 40 and 50 years old with Graves disease.

This clonotype occurred many times. J is TRBJ2-1 and V is TRBV12-3 or TRBV12-4; 7 nucleotides match TRBD2. The CDR3 consists of 15 residues. V dropped 4 bases and J dropped 0; count of bases not matched to a gene: 3. DNA of the CDR3: TGTGCCAGCAGTTACGGGGGGAGCTCCTACAATGAGCAGTTCTTC. Residues: CASSYGGSSYNEQFF.

This clonotype came up many times. The V gene is TRBV27, the J gene TRBJ2-5; no firm D call. Deletions cut 1 base from V and 6 bases from J, with 3 bases between. Germline values: CDR1 MNHEY, CDR2 SMNVEV (reference sequence). The CDR3 runs 11 residues. The CDR3 region is CASSLFQTQYF. CDR3 coding DNA: TGTGCCAGCAGTTTATTCCAGACCCAGTACTTC.

The chain has TRBV28 and TRBJ2-1, with D perhaps assigned TRBD1 or TRBD2 (5 bases each). V gave up 6 bases and J gave up 7 bases, with 13 bases separating them. CDR1 and CDR2 from the germline V gene are MDHEN and SYDVKM. CDR3 length equals 13 residues. This chain's CDR3 is CASRWGILNEQFF. In nucleotides, the CDR3 is TGTGCCAGCAGATGGGGGATTTTGAATGAGCAGTTCTTC.

This clonotype was seen at least ten times. The chain is built from TRBV7-3 and TRBJ2-7; D not resolved. The CDR3 spans 13 residues. The V gene lost 0 bases and the J gene lost 3 bases, with 6 bases spanning the gap. The germline V gene encodes CDR1 SGHTA and CDR2 FQGTGA. The CDR3 protein is CASSLTPGYEQYF. The CDR3 coding sequence is TGTGCCAGCAGCTTAACGCCGGGCTACGAGCAGTACTTC.

This clonotype was detected ten times or more. The chain has TRBV20-1 and TRBJ2-7, with 9 bases matching TRBD2. The CDR3 extends over 13 amino acids. Germline values: CDR1 DFQATT, CDR2 SNEGSKA (reference sequence). The ends lost 5 bases at V and 4 bases at J; junction bases unmatched: 6. The CDR3 DNA reads TGCAGTGCTGGGGCGGGAGGGAGATACGAGCAGTACTTC. Its translation: CSAGAGGRYEQYF.

With respect to this clonotype: It may be a read error: a sequence one base away is much more abundant. The gene calls are TRBV12-3 or TRBV12-4 and TRBJ2-7, with TRBD1 matching over 9 bases. This CDR3 spans 12 amino acids. V gave up 8 bases and J gave up 6 bases; unmatched junction bases: 5. CDR3: CASGGDRVEQYF. CDR3 nucleotide sequence: TGTGCCAGCGGGGGGGACAGGGTCGAGCAGTACTTC.

This clonotype was observed many times. V and J are TRBV11-2 and TRBJ2-5, with TRBD2 matching 9 bases. CDR3 length: 16 amino acids. V was clipped by 0 bases and J by 5 bases; unmatched bases: 7. Germline loops: CDR1 SGHAT, CDR2 FQNNGV. CDR3 sequence reads: CASSLEFSGRSETQYF. CDR3 bases: TGTGCCAGCAGCTTAGAATTTAGCGGGAGAAGCGAGACCCAGTACTTC.

This clonotype occurred a few times. The CDR3 DNA sequence: TGCAGTGCTACTGCACTAGCGCAACCCTACGAGCAGTACTTC. It codes for CSATALAQPYEQYF. V and J are TRBV20-1 and TRBJ2-7; 7 bases are a match to TRBD2. Germline-derived CDR1 and CDR2 are DFQATT and SNEGSKA (reference sequence). Trimming at V came to 4 bases and at J to 2 bases, leaving 8 bases not matched to a gene. The CDR3 is made up of 14 amino acids.

Only a few counts were recorded for this clonotype. V usage is TRBV7-9 and J usage is TRBJ2-5; no clear D gene. This CDR3 spans 13 amino acids. Germline V gene data show CDR1 as SEHNR and CDR2 as FQNEAQ (reference sequence). The V gene lost 2 bases and the J gene lost 9 bases, with 13 bases spanning the gap. The CDR3 protein is CASSLRRDSSQYF. The CDR3 coding sequence is TGTGCCAGCAGCTTACGACGAGACTCGTCCCAGTACTTC.

This clonotype was recorded at least ten times. The V call is TRBV20-1, the J call TRBJ2-5, with D hard to call. V was cut by 5 bases and J by 5 bases, with 18 bases left in between. Germline lookup yields CDR1 DFQATT and CDR2 SNEGSKA (reference sequence). The CDR3 covers 14 residues. The CDR3 DNA sequence: TGCAGTGCTTCCCAGTCCGGACGCTTGGAGACCCAGTACTTC. Protein product: CSASQSGRLETQYF.

This clonotype was found many times. This chain connects TRBV2 to TRBJ2-2; 8 nucleotides agree with TRBD1. The CDR3 runs to 13 residues. Germline V lookup: CDR1 SNHLY, CDR2 FYNNEI. J lost 5 bases, V lost 9 bases, and 5 bases had no gene match. CDR3 sequence: CARSDRVTGELFF. The DNA for the CDR3 is TGTGCCAGGTCGGACAGGGTAACCGGGGAGCTGTTTTTT.

As regards this clonotype: A read error is possible here, since a much larger clone lies one base away. This rearrangement joins TRBV2 to TRBJ2-7, with D possibly being TRBD1 (6 bases). This CDR3 has 14 amino acids. CDR1 is SNHLY and CDR2 is FYNNEI in the germline V gene. For the CDR3, the DNA is TGTGCCGGCAGGGGCCATTTTTCTGGTTCCGAGCAGTACTTC. This gives the protein CAGRGHFSGSEQYF.

At least ten counts were recorded for this clonotype. The chain links TRBV6-4 to TRBJ2-1; D ambiguous. Looked up from germline, CDR1 is MRHNA and CDR2 is SNTAGT. V gave up 3 bases and J gave up 0 bases, with 9 bases separating them. CDR3 length equals 15 residues. The CDR3 is CASSERASSYNEQFF. In DNA, the CDR3 is TGTGCCAGCAGTGAAAGGGCGAGCTCCTACAATGAGCAGTTCTTC.